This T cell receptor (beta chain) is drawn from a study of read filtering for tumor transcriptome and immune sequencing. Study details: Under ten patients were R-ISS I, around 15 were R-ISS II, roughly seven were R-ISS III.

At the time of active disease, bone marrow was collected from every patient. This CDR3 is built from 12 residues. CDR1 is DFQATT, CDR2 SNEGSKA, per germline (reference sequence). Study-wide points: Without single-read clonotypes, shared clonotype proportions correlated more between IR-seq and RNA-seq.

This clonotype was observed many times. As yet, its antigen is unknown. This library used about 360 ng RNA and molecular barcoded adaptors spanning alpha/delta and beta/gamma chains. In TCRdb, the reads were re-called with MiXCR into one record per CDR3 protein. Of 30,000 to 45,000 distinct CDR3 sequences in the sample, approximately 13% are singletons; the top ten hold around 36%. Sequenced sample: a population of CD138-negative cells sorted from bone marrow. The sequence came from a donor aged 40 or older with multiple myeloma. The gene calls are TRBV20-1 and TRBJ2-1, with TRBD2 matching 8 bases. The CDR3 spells CSSRGGVGEQFF. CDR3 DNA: TGCAGCTCCCGGGGGGGGGTGGGTGAGCAGTTCTTC.